This TCR beta chain was captured by sequencing in a study of blood T cell repertoires in COVID-19. About the research overall: Samples came from the United States, Italy and Spain, spanning acute and convalescent COVID-19. T cells, B-cell-depleted T cells, or PBMCs supplied cDNA or gDNA.

Seattle patients were enrolled while actively infected and followed longitudinally. After removal of 5 bases from V and 12 bases from J, the junction contained 11 bases not matched to a gene. The V gene's germline CDR1 is SGHAT and CDR2 FQNNGV. The CDR3 extends over 14 amino acids. Authors' analysis steps: Amplified reference gene primers provided the basis for estimating nucleated cell counts. Sequencing was performed with immunoSEQ multiplex PCR; in TCRdb, only in-frame clones are kept and a portion is missing. V and J calls and clone size are those listed in that table; D and trimming were worked out from the DNA. The sample has over 450,000 clones, about 89% seen once.

The TCR was taken from a woman between 45 and 65 years old with COVID-19, enrolled during active disease. The chain has TRBV11-2 and TRBJ2-5, with TRBD1 matching over 11 bases. Material for sequencing was peripheral blood. The CDR3 region is CASSPRTGGGSKYF. The CDR3 DNA reads as TGTGCCAGCAGCCCCCGGACAGGGGGCGGAAGCAAGTACTTC.